A single sample is the source of the 19 T cell receptor beta chains below, sequenced in a study of identical twins. TCRdb recomputed calls from the 5' RACE reads with MiXCR, one row per CDR3 protein. The profile shows some 570,000 distinct CDR3 sequences, more than 20% of them singletons. The same sample was also studied in work on yellow fever vaccine responses in identical twins.

Sequenced: CD4+ T cells sorted from blood. The source of these receptors is a woman between 18 and 29 years old in good health.

The chain joins TRBV15 to TRBJ2-7, with 8 bases lining up with TRBD2. This CDR3 spans 17 amino acids. CDR1 LNHNV and CDR2 YYDKDF come from the germline V gene (reference sequence). The V segment lost 0 bases and the J segment 5 bases; nucleotides outside the gene matches: 12. CDR3 sequence: CATSRDNSAGVLNEQYF. The CDR3 DNA reads as TGTGCCACCAGCAGAGATAATTCAGCGGGAGTCCTGAACGAGCAGTACTTC.

This clonotype was counted many times. Here the CDR3 reads CSARRLVFDEQFF. CDR3 sequence (DNA): TGCAGTGCTAGGCGACTAGTTTTCGATGAGCAGTTCTTC. The chain combines TRBV20-1 with TRBJ2-1, with a tentative D call TRBD2 (6 bases). The germline V gene has CDR1 DFQATT and CDR2 SNEGSKA (reference sequence). CDR3 length equals 13 residues. V lost 3 bases and J 8 bases, leaving 14 bases between the germline ends.

The V and J genes are TRBV7-9 and TRBJ1-4, with 9 bases identical to TRBD1. Germline V gene lookup returns CDR1 SEHNR and CDR2 FQNEAQ (reference sequence). V shed 3 bases, J shed 8 bases, and the junction held 4 bases outside the gene matches. There are 14 residues in the CDR3. CDR3 in amino acids: CASSLDRGEEKLFF. In nucleotides, the CDR3 is TGTGCCAGCAGCTTGGACAGGGGTGAGGAAAAACTGTTTTTT.

A few counts support this clonotype. The V and J genes are TRBV12-3 or TRBV12-4 and TRBJ2-7; unclear D gene. CDR3 length: 12 amino acids. V lost 8 bases and J 4 bases, leaving 12 bases between the germline ends. CDR3 coding DNA: TGTGCCAGCGGTTACCACAGTTACGAGCAGTACGTC. This sequence encodes CASGYHSYEQYV.

The V and J genes are TRBV20-1 and TRBJ2-2; D may be TRBD2 (5 bases). V shed 5 bases and J shed 6 bases, with 13 bases lying between them. The CDR3 loop spans 13 amino acids. CDR1 DFQATT and CDR2 SNEGSKA come from the germline V gene (reference sequence). CDR3 sequence: CSAPRGRPGELFF. The DNA for the CDR3 is TGCAGTGCTCCAAGAGGGAGACCCGGGGAGCTGTTTTTT.

V gene TRBV7-8 combines with J gene TRBJ2-6; D is undetermined. Trimming stripped 2 bases from V and 0 bases from J, with 14 bases between. The CDR3 sequence is 18 residues long. CDR1 and CDR2 (germline): SGHVS, FQNEAQ. The CDR3 bases are TGTGCCAGCAGCTTATCCGCCCTCCAGCTCTCTGGGGCCAACGTCCTGACTTTC. Protein: CASSLSALQLSGANVLTF. Full variable domain (rest looked up from reference TRBV7-8 and TRBJ2-6): GAGVSQSPRYKVAKRGQDVALRCDPISGHVSLFWYQQALGQGPEFLTYFQNEAQLDKSGLPSDRFFAERPEGSVSTLKIQRTQQEDSAVYLCASSLSALQLSGANVLTFGAGSRLTVL.

This clonotype appeared a few times. The chain is built from TRBV6-2 or TRBV6-3 and TRBJ2-4, with D uncertain. This CDR3 has 13 amino acids. Germline lookup yields CDR1 MNHEY and CDR2 SVGEGT. Between the trimmed V and J ends, which lost 2 bases and 5 bases, there was a span of 7 bases. CDR3 sequence: CASSYTWQNIQYF. The CDR3 region has the DNA TGTGCCAGCAGTTACACGTGGCAAAACATTCAGTACTTC.

The table lists this clonotype with a few counts. V and J are TRBV9 and TRBJ1-1; D is unclear. CDR3 size: 15 residues. V was clipped by 3 bases and J by 2 bases, with 14 bases between them. CDR1 is SGDLS and CDR2 is YYNGEE in the germline V gene. The CDR3 protein is CASSARPLPNTEAFF. Written as DNA, the CDR3 is TGTGCCAGCAGCGCTCGGCCCCTCCCCAACACTGAAGCTTTCTTT.

This clonotype has only a few counts. The rearrangement links TRBV7-2 to TRBJ2-3; D gene uncertain. Germline V gene sequence: CDR1 SGHTA, CDR2 FQGNSA. V gave up 4 bases and J gave up 3 bases, with 8 bases separating them. The CDR3 loop spans 13 amino acids. The CDR3 here is CASSYDRTDTQYF. CDR3 DNA sequence: TGTGCCAGCAGCTACGATAGGACAGATACGCAGTATTTT.

The chain uses TRBV24-1 and TRBJ2-1; D ambiguous. The CDR3 runs to 12 residues. Trimming removed 1 base from V and 7 bases from J, with 4 bases in between. The germline V gene has CDR1 KGHDR and CDR2 SFDVKD. The CDR3 sequence: CATSDLGNEQFF. Written as DNA, the CDR3 is TGTGCCACCAGTGATTTAGGAAATGAGCAGTTCTTC.

The J gene is TRBJ2-1, the V gene TRBV10-3, with TRBD1 matching 7 bases. CDR1 and CDR2 (germline): ENHRY, SYGVKD. The CDR3 covers 14 residues. Trimming cost V 4 bases and J 5 bases; bases outside gene matches: 5. This CDR3 is CAISADGTDNEQFF. The CDR3 DNA sequence: TGTGCCATCAGTGCAGATGGGACAGACAATGAGCAGTTCTTC.

The table lists this clonotype with a few counts. The rearrangement links TRBV20-1 to TRBJ2-3, with D perhaps matching TRBD2 (6 bases). Trimming took 6 bases from V and 0 from J, leaving 13 bases between them. Germline V gene data show CDR1 as DFQATT and CDR2 as SNEGSKA (reference sequence). The CDR3 sequence is 14 residues long. The CDR3 coding sequence is TGCAGTGCGAGGGGAGGATCCAGCACAGATACGCAGTATTTT. Its protein product is CSARGGSSTDTQYF.

The chain links TRBV12-3 or TRBV12-4 to TRBJ2-2; 8 nucleotides align to TRBD2. The V gene end was trimmed by 4 bases and the J gene end by 5 bases; junction bases not matched to a gene: 12. CDR3 size: 17 residues. CDR3 residues: CASSSLPGRAGTGELFF. The CDR3 DNA follows: TGTGCCAGCAGTTCCCTCCCCGGGAGGGCCGGGACCGGGGAGCTGTTTTTT.

This clonotype was counted between two and nine times. V usage is TRBV28 and J usage is TRBJ2-1; D is ambiguous. Germline CDR1 reads MDHEN; CDR2 reads SYDVKM. The length of the CDR3 is 11 residues. V lost 3 bases, J lost 16 bases, and 13 bases lay in between. The CDR3 region has the DNA TGTGCCAGCAGTTTTTCGTCAGTATCCTTCTTC. It translates to CASSFSSVSFF.

The chain links TRBV2 to TRBJ2-2, with TRBD2 identical over 10 bases. After removal of 4 bases from V and 4 bases from J, the junction contained 6 bases not matched to a gene. The CDR3 loop spans 16 amino acids. Germline CDR1 is SNHLY and CDR2 is FYNNEI. The CDR3 here is CASSGPGLATTGELFF. In DNA form, the CDR3 reads TGTGCCAGCAGTGGTCCGGGACTAGCGACCACCGGGGAGCTGTTTTTT.

V usage is TRBV10-3 and J usage is TRBJ2-5; unclear D gene. V lost 4 bases and J lost 5, with 8 bases in between. CDR1 and CDR2 (germline): ENHRY, SYGVKD. This CDR3 comprises 12 residues. CDR3 sequence (DNA): TGTGCCATCAGTGCCAGTTTGGAGACCCAGTACTTC. It codes for CAISASLETQYF.

This clonotype was picked up a small number of times. J is TRBJ2-3 and V is TRBV7-2, with a tentative D call TRBD1 (6 bases). This CDR3 region has 14 residues. Germline loops: CDR1 SGHTA, CDR2 FQGNSA. The V and J ends lost 5 bases and 6 bases respectively, with 15 bases between them. The CDR3 is CASSPGQRWDTQYF. The CDR3 DNA follows: TGTGCCAGCAGCCCTGGACAGAGATGGGATACGCAGTATTTT.

V is TRBV12-3 or TRBV12-4 and J is TRBJ2-5; D may correspond to TRBD1 or TRBD2 (5 bases each). V shed 7 bases and J shed 2 bases, with 17 bases lying between them. The CDR3 consists of 15 residues. The CDR3 region has the DNA TGTGCCAGCACCCCAGACGGGGCAGGGCAAGAGACCCAGTACTTC. Protein: CASTPDGAGQETQYF.

This clonotype was counted ten times or more. The CDR3, as DNA: TGTGCCAGCAGTTTAGCGCGCAGGGAAGTAGGTCAGCCCCAGCATTTT. Amino acid sequence: CASSLARREVGQPQHF. The V call is TRBV12-3 or TRBV12-4, the J call TRBJ1-5, with D possibly being TRBD1 (5 bases). The CDR3 runs 16 residues. V was clipped by 0 bases and J by 6 bases, with 15 bases between them.